The 5 T cell receptor beta chains below come from one sample, sequenced in a study of T cell responses to AZD1222 COVID-19 vaccine. The repertoire was sequenced with immunoSEQ multiplex PCR; TCRdb's copy has only in-frame clones and lacks some. The data show about 140,000 clones, around 94% seen once. The sequencing here drew on peripheral blood, taken 28 days after the second AZD1222 dose. Receptors were obtained from an adult who received the AZD1222 COVID-19 vaccine.

This clone turned up a few times. This chain joins TRBV18 and TRBJ1-5, with 7 bases that match TRBD1. J lost 1 base, V lost 0 bases, and 12 bases had no gene match. Germline V gene lookup returns CDR1 KGHSH and CDR2 LQKENI. This CDR3 is 19 amino acids long. CDR3 nucleotide sequence: TGTGCCAGCTCACCACCAAGACTTTCCGGGACAGCGAGCAATCAGCCCCAGCATTTT. Translating gives CASSPPRLSGTASNQPQHF.

The chain is built from TRBV4-1 and TRBJ2-1; D ambiguous. This CDR3 has 15 residues. Trimming left V 0 bases short and J 8 bases short, with 14 bases between. Germline CDR1 and CDR2: MGHRA and YSYEKL. The CDR3 region has the DNA TGCGCCAGCAGCCAAGATGCCGTGAGTGGGGATGAGCAGTTCTTC. Protein: CASSQDAVSGDEQFF.

This clone was recorded a few times. The V gene is TRBV7-9, the J gene TRBJ1-5, with 9 nucleotides matching TRBD1. This CDR3 contains 15 residues. The germline CDR1 and CDR2 sequences are SEHNR and FQNEAQ (reference sequence). Trimming took 1 base from V and 3 from J; bases not matched to a gene: 1. The CDR3 DNA follows: TGTGCCAGCAGCTTAGGGACAGGGGACAATCAGCCCCAGCATTTT. This codes for CASSLGTGDNQPQHF.

V gene TRBV15 combines with J gene TRBJ1-2, with D unclear. The germline V gene has CDR1 LNHNV and CDR2 YYDKDF (reference sequence). With 0 bases removed from V and 7 bases from J, the gap between germline ends came to 15 bases. The CDR3 totals 15 residues. The CDR3 nucleotides are TGTGCCACCAGCAGAGACCGCACGATATGGTCTGGCTACACCTTC. Protein product: CATSRDRTIWSGYTF.

The chain is built from TRBV7-2 and TRBJ2-2; unclear D gene. The V gene's germline CDR1 is SGHTA and CDR2 FQGNSA. The CDR3 runs 15 residues. V was cut by 2 bases and J by 4 bases, with 11 bases left in between. The CDR3 sequence is CASSLSGVVTGELFF. CDR3 nucleotide sequence: TGTGCCAGCAGCTTATCTGGGGTGGTCACCGGGGAGCTGTTTTTT.